A single sample gave rise to the 5 T cell receptor beta chains below, sequenced in a study of blood T cell repertoires in COVID-19. Generated by immunoSEQ multiplex PCR, the TCRdb table keeps only in-frame clones and is missing some. The data contain over 400,000 clones, approximately 85% of them seen just once; the ten biggest clones take up 3.2%. Material: peripheral blood. All receptors come from a human donor in a cohort sampled during active COVID-19.

The rearrangement uses TRBV28 and TRBJ2-2; TRBD2 matches at 7 bases. This CDR3 is 14 amino acids long. The V and J ends lost 11 bases and 0 bases, in that order; junction bases with no gene match: 6. Germline CDR1 reads MDHEN; CDR2 reads SYDVKM. CDR3 in amino acids: CACGSGTNTGELFF. The DNA of the CDR3 is TGTGCCTGCGGGAGCGGGACGAACACCGGGGAGCTGTTTTTT.

The CDR3 DNA reads as TGCGCCAGCAGCTTGGTGGGACAGGATCACGGCTACACCTTC. Translated: CASSLVGQDHGYTF. The chain uses TRBV5-1 and TRBJ1-2; TRBD1 matches 8 bases. There are 14 residues in the CDR3. Trimming cost V 0 bases and J 8 bases; bases outside gene matches: 6. Germline assignment: CDR1 SGHRS and CDR2 YFSETQ.

The chain couples TRBV5-5 to TRBJ1-5; TRBD1 is a possible D gene (5 bases). CDR3 size: 14 residues. Trimming took off 5 bases at V and 7 bases at J, with 16 bases between the two ends. Germline-derived CDR1 and CDR2 are SGHKS and YYEKEE (reference sequence). CDR3: CASSRQGQEQPQHF. The DNA of the CDR3 is TGTGCCAGCAGTAGGCAGGGTCAAGAGCAGCCCCAGCATTTT.

The chain combines TRBV6-5 with TRBJ1-1, with no clear D. The CDR3 loop spans 13 amino acids. V lost 6 bases and J lost 11, with 19 bases in between. In germline, CDR1 is MNHEY, CDR2 SVGAGI. As DNA, the CDR3 is TGTGCCAGCAGCGCCGAGGCCTCCGGGGAGGCTTTCTTT. Translating it yields CASSAEASGEAFF.

This chain uses TRBV2 with TRBJ1-1; D is perhaps TRBD1 (6 bases). Per germline, CDR1 SNHLY and CDR2 FYNNEI. V was pared by 6 bases and J by 5 bases, with 19 bases between. The CDR3 runs to 15 residues. In nucleotides, the CDR3 is TGTGCCAGCAGGTCAGGCAGGGGCTTATGGACTGAAGCTTTCTTT. This sequence encodes CASRSGRGLWTEAFF.